Below, 23 T cell receptor beta chains from the same sample are listed, as sequenced in a study of control samples from healthy donors and cancer patients (dated by TCRdb to the early 2020s). Libraries were made using the immunoSEQ multiplex PCR assay. The clones in this table, taken by TCRdb from immuneACCESS, are in-frame only. Not every clone is retained; where verified, under half of the shortfall comes from an unresolved V gene, and the cause of the rest is unknown. Recorded for this sample are roughly 130,000 clones; around 90% of them occurred a single time. The ten largest clones capture over 2% of the sample. Sequencing used blood. The receptors originated from a man between 18 and 29 years old in good health.

This clone was counted a single time. The genes are TRBV7-2 and TRBJ1-4; D may be TRBD1 (5 bases). Germline CDR1 and CDR2: SGHTA and FQGNSA. V was trimmed by 3 bases and J by 8 bases, leaving 10 bases between them. The CDR3 has 13 residues. CDR3 sequence (DNA): TGTGCCAGCAGCTTGGGGACTGAGGAAAAACTGTTTTTT. Residues: CASSLGTEEKLFF.

This chain links TRBV5-5 with TRBJ2-1; 12 nucleotides agree with TRBD2. CDR3 length: 14 residues. Germline CDR1 and CDR2: SGHKS and YYEKEE (reference sequence). Germline trimming cut 4 bases from V and 9 bases from J; bases unmatched to any gene: 5. The CDR3 here is CASSRMTSGGEQFF. DNA for the CDR3: TGTGCCAGCAGCAGGATGACTAGCGGGGGTGAGCAGTTCTTC.

As for this clone: One end of the junction fails to match germline, which may point to a read error. The chain is built from TRBV4-1 and TRBJ1-2, with a possible D match to TRBD1 (5 bases). The CDR3 contains 15 residues. The germline CDR1 and CDR2 sequences are MGHRA and YSYEKL. In DNA form, the CDR3 reads TGCGCCAGCAGCCAAGGCCTGGGGGAGTGGGGAGGCGACCACTTC. This sequence encodes CASSQGLGEWGGDHF.

The chain is built from TRBV15 and TRBJ1-5, with a weak D call TRBD1 (5 bases). The CDR3 extends over 14 amino acids. V lost 3 bases and J lost 6, with 12 bases in between. CDR1 LNHNV and CDR2 YYDKDF come from the germline V gene (reference sequence). CDR3 DNA sequence: TGTGCCACCAGCAGCCAGGGATCGGGTCAGCCCCAGCATTTT. This sequence encodes CATSSQGSGQPQHF.

The V and J genes are TRBV6-2 or TRBV6-3 and TRBJ2-4, with D possibly being TRBD1 (5 bases). V lost 2 bases and J lost 8, with 16 bases in between. There are 15 residues in the CDR3. Germline V lookup: CDR1 MNHEY, CDR2 SVGEGT. CDR3 sequence (DNA): TGTGCCAGCAGTTACCAGGGCAGGGCGACGGACATTCAGTACTTC. The encoded protein is CASSYQGRATDIQYF.

This clone has only one observation. The V call is TRBV5-1, the J call TRBJ2-5, with TRBD2 matching 7 bases. This CDR3 contains 14 residues. With V trimmed by 5 bases and J by 4 bases, 8 bases remained unmatched. CDR1 is SGHRS and CDR2 is YFSETQ in the germline V gene. The CDR3 sequence is CASSPGVAGETQYF. The CDR3, as DNA: TGCGCCAGCAGTCCCGGGGTAGCGGGAGAGACCCAGTACTTC.

V gene TRBV5-8 combines with J gene TRBJ1-1; the D gene is possibly TRBD1 (5 bases). Germline V CDR1 and CDR2: SGHTS, YDEGEE. CDR3 length equals 16 residues. Trimming took off 3 bases at V and 1 base at J, with 16 bases between the two ends. The CDR3 DNA sequence: TGTGCCAGCAGCTCCCCGGGGGGACGTAAGAACACTGAAGCTTTCTTT. Amino acid sequence: CASSSPGGRKNTEAFF. Supplemented by reference TRBV5-8 and TRBJ1-1, the full variable domain reads EAGVTQSPTHLIKTRGQQATLRCSPISGHTSVYWYQQALGLGLQFLLWYDEGEERNRGNFPPRFSGRQFPNYSSELNVNALELEDSALYLCASSSPGGRKNTEAFFGQGTRLTVV.

The V and J genes are TRBV19 and TRBJ2-6, with 7 positions matching TRBD2. Germline assignment: CDR1 LNHDA and CDR2 SQIVND (reference sequence). J gave up 0 bases and V 6 bases, and 5 bases lay outside the gene matches. This CDR3 comprises 16 residues. CDR3 nucleotide sequence: TGTGCCAGTAGGGCGGGGGACCTCTCTGGGGCCAACGTCCTGACTTTC. Its protein product is CASRAGDLSGANVLTF.

The chain recombines TRBV11-2 with TRBJ2-7; 7 bases align to TRBD1. Germline lookup yields CDR1 SGHAT and CDR2 FQNNGV. The CDR3 consists of 14 residues. V lost 7 bases to trimming and J lost 2 bases; unmatched junction nucleotides: 8. The CDR3 here is CASTMNRGPYEQYV. The CDR3 DNA is TGTGCCAGCACCATGAACAGGGGACCCTACGAGCAGTACGTC.

The CDR3 DNA sequence: TGTGCCGCACAGGGTTCGCCCTCCTACGAGCAGTACTTC. Protein sequence: CAAQGSPSYEQYF. The V call is TRBV2, the J call TRBJ2-7, with TRBD1 as a possible D gene (6 bases). The germline gives CDR1 SNHLY, CDR2 FYNNEI. V lost 11 bases, J lost 0 bases, and 14 bases lay in between. The length of the CDR3 is 13 residues. The whole variable domain, remainder taken from reference TRBV2 and TRBJ2-7, is EPEVTQTPSHQVTQMGQEVILRCVPISNHLYFYWYRQILGQKVEFLVSFYNNEISEKSEIFDDQFSVERPDGSNFTLKIRSTKLEDSAMYFCAAQGSPSYEQYFGPGTRLTVT.

V gene TRBV3-1 (or the pseudogene TRBV3-2) combines with J gene TRBJ1-1; D gene uncertain. V was trimmed by 1 base and J by 2 bases, leaving 8 bases between them. Germline V gives CDR1 LGHDT, CDR2 YNNKEL (reference sequence). The CDR3 runs 14 residues. CDR3 amino acids: CASSQVGLNTEAFF. The CDR3 coding sequence is TGTGCCAGCAGCCAAGTCGGCCTAAACACTGAAGCTTTCTTT.

The chain employs TRBV7-8 and TRBJ2-1, with D possibly matching TRBD2 (6 bases). CDR1 is SGHVS, CDR2 FQNEAQ, per germline. The ends were cut back, 3 bases at V and 2 bases at J, with 14 bases in the middle. The CDR3 has 16 residues. For the CDR3, the DNA is TGTGCCAGCAGCTTCTCAGGGACTGCGGCCTACAATGAGCAGTTCTTC. This gives the protein CASSFSGTAAYNEQFF.

V and J are TRBV7-2 and TRBJ1-2, with TRBD1 identical over 12 bases. This CDR3 contains 14 residues. Germline V CDR1 and CDR2: SGHTA, FQGNSA. V dropped 4 bases and J dropped 8; count of bases not matched to a gene: 5. CDR3 nucleotide sequence: TGTGCCAGCAGCTGGGGACAGGGGGCCTTGGGCTACACCTTC. This sequence encodes CASSWGQGALGYTF.

This clone was counted once. This rearrangement joins TRBV7-9 to TRBJ2-6, with 7 bases identical to TRBD1. This CDR3 comprises 19 residues. Germline V gene lookup returns CDR1 SEHNR and CDR2 FQNEAQ (reference sequence). V was clipped by 7 bases and J by 1 base; unmatched bases: 16. The CDR3 sequence is CASILTGTGEISGANVLTF. CDR3 sequence (DNA): TGTGCCAGCATCCTTACGGGAACAGGGGAAATTTCTGGGGCCAACGTCCTGACTTTC.

The V call is TRBV6-6, the J call TRBJ2-4, with 12 bases identical to TRBD2. This CDR3 spans 15 amino acids. Per the germline V gene, CDR1 is MNHNY and CDR2 is SVGAGI (reference sequence). The V gene end was trimmed by 6 bases and the J gene end by 9 bases; junction bases not matched to a gene: 9. CDR3 bases: TGTGCCAGCAGGGCAGACGGACTAGCGGGGACCATTCAGTACTTC. Its protein is CASRADGLAGTIQYF.

The chain links TRBV27 to TRBJ1-6, with TRBD1 identical over 8 bases. Unmatched junction bases numbered 7, after V lost 5 bases and J lost 13 bases. CDR3 size: 13 residues. Germline CDR1 MNHEY, CDR2 SMNVEV (reference sequence). The CDR3 nucleotides read TGTGCCAGCAGTCTAGGACAGGGATCCCCCCTCCACTTT. It yields the protein CASSLGQGSPLHF.

This clone was found once. The genes are TRBV6-5 and TRBJ2-5; 11 bases fit TRBD2. The CDR3 runs to 16 residues. Germline CDR1 MNHEY, CDR2 SVGAGI. V shed 0 bases and J 5 bases; nucleotides not matched to a gene: 5. In DNA, the CDR3 is TGTGCCAGCAGTTACTCGGTAGCGGGAGGGCGGGAGACCCAGTACTTC. It encodes CASSYSVAGGRETQYF.

The chain employs TRBV27 and TRBJ1-5, with D unresolved. The CDR3 runs to 18 residues. The ends were cut back, 3 bases at V and 1 base at J, with 19 bases in the middle. Germline V gene lookup returns CDR1 MNHEY and CDR2 SMNVEV (reference sequence). The CDR3 spells CASSFIEGCLSSNQPQHF. The CDR3 coding sequence is TGTGCCAGCAGTTTTATCGAGGGTTGCTTGTCGAGCAATCAGCCCCAGCATTTT.

CDR3 region: CASNLQGSSTDTQYF. CDR3 in DNA: TGTGCCAGCAATCTACAGGGATCTAGCACAGATACGCAGTATTTT. The chain employs TRBV9 and TRBJ2-3; possibly TRBD1 for D (6 bases). The germline V gene has CDR1 SGDLS and CDR2 YYNGEE. The length of the CDR3 is 15 residues. V was shortened by 6 bases and J by 0 bases, with 14 bases between the two germline ends. The full variable domain, in which reference TRBV9 and TRBJ2-3 provide the parts outside the CDR3, is DSGVTQTPKHLITATGQRVTLRCSPRSGDLSVYWYQQSLDQGLQFLIQYYNGEERAKGNILERFSAQQFPDLHSELNLSSLELGDSALYFCASNLQGSSTDTQYFGPGTRLTVL.

J is TRBJ1-4 and V is TRBV19, with a weak D call TRBD1 (6 bases). Germline CDR1 is LNHDA and CDR2 is SQIVND (reference sequence). CDR3 length: 13 amino acids. V gave up 8 bases and J gave up 1 base, with 8 bases separating them. The CDR3 here is CASSDRTNEKLFF. CDR3 in DNA: TGTGCCAGTTCGGACAGAACTAATGAAAAACTGTTTTTT.

DNA for the CDR3: TGTGCCAGCTCAGGGCCTAGCGGGGGGGCCCGTGAGCAGTTCTTC. Encoded protein: CASSGPSGGAREQFF. The chain carries TRBV9 and TRBJ2-1, with TRBD2 identical over 12 bases. The CDR3 covers 15 residues. V was clipped by 7 bases and J by 9 bases; unmatched bases: 11. CDR1 and CDR2 (germline): SGDLS, YYNGEE.

The rearrangement links TRBV6-7 to TRBJ1-3; D unresolved. TRBV6-7 is noted as an ORF with a role that remains uncertain. V dropped 4 bases and J dropped 8 bases, with 6 bases sitting between them. This CDR3 has 11 residues. CDR3 in amino acids: CASSSVDTIYF. In nucleotides, the CDR3 is TGTGCCAGCAGTTCAGTCGACACCATATATTTT.

The chain recombines TRBV5-5 with TRBJ2-5, with 14 nucleotides matching TRBD2. The junction had 11 bases not matched to a gene; V was cut back by 2 bases and J by 5 bases. The germline V gene encodes CDR1 SGHKS and CDR2 YYEKEE (reference sequence). CDR3 length: 18 amino acids. CDR3 amino acids: CASSFVRTSGGIRETQYF. The CDR3 nucleotides read TGTGCCAGCAGCTTCGTCCGGACTAGCGGGGGGATAAGGGAGACCCAGTACTTC.